The source of this TCR beta chain is a study of identical twins. A template switching step contributed a universal primer site, while unique molecular identifiers were present in the cDNA. One entry per CDR3 protein results from TCRdb running MiXCR on the 5' RACE reads. The sample lists 550,000 to 700,000 distinct CDR3 sequences, roughly 9.5% occurring once. V trimming: 3 bases; J trimming: 6 bases; junction bases outside the gene matches: 15. The CDR3 contains 19 residues. Germline V gives CDR1 MNHEY, CDR2 SMNVEV (reference sequence). This clonotype was seen a handful of times. These data also formed part of another study, on yellow fever vaccine responses in identical twins.

The receptor comes from a woman aged 18 to 35 in good health. Material: PBMCs. V and J are TRBV27 and TRBJ2-3; 13 bases align to TRBD2. This chain's CDR3 is CASSFCSMTSGGPGDTQYF. The CDR3 DNA reads TGTGCCAGCAGTTTTTGTTCCATGACTAGCGGGGGGCCGGGGGATACGCAGTATTTT.